This TCR beta chain originates from a study of T cell responses to AZD1222 COVID-19 vaccine (dated by TCRdb to the early 2020s). Regarding the research as a whole: TCR sequencing covered roughly 230 trial participants: 200 to 220 given two doses of AZD1222 and approximately 26 given two doses of MenACWY control vaccine. Trial participants were enrolled into age subgroups of 18-55, 56-69 and 70-plus years, which contained roughly 150, 30 and 60 TCR-sequenced participants, respectively.

This specimen's time point label, per the study, means: about 28 days (+/-7) after the second vaccine dose. AZD1222 recipients given second doses at about 4 weeks or at about 12 weeks were pooled, since spike-specific TCR depth and breadth were not found to differ between the two schedules. Samples from vaccinated people were obtained from the UK trials COV001 and COV002, which included a single-blind randomized controlled phase 2/3 trial of AZD1222 (ChAdOx1 nCoV-19) in healthy adults. For TCRbeta chain sequencing, PBMC samples were collected from trial participants at day 0 and at day 28 after the second dose. Results the study describes overall, beyond this receptor: In the small 56-69-year group, the increase in depth fell short of significance, most likely because of low power. Nearly half of unique spike-specific TCRs reportedly recognized epitopes outside regions mutated in the B.1.351 and B.1.1.7 variants. Participants were mostly white British and included more females than males, and it was suggested by the authors that clonal diversity may have been underestimated. After two AZD1222 doses, spike-specific TCR breadth and depth were significantly higher than at day 0 and than in MenACWY recipients. Because no day 14 peak-response samples were available, repertoires were characterized only after the peak T cell response. CD4 TCRs associated with the vaccine covered the entire spike protein, and the dominant responses were in regions 160-218 and 743-854. Conclusions about previously exposed vaccinees are limited, since just six AZD1222 recipients were seropositive for SARS-CoV-2 at baseline.

To note about this clone: Its antigen is currently not known. The input lacks base qualities; no much larger clone sits a single base away.

From the germline V gene, CDR1 is MDHEN and CDR2 is SYDVKM. V is pruned by 4 bases and J by 5 bases, leaving 6 bases of the junction without a gene match. The CDR3 holds 15 amino acids from the cysteine to the phenylalanine. Only CDR3 DNA remains: 45 bases, in frame from the first base. The CDR3 regions of human TCRbeta chains were subjected to immunosequencing. The authors' analysis ran thus. TCRs in the repertoires were compared against a reference library of SARS-CoV-2-specific TCRs that had been generated with the MIRA antigen-specificity platform. Breadth was defined as the fraction of unique TCRs that were SARS-CoV-2-associated, and depth was defined as the fraction of total T cells that were SARS-CoV-2-associated. Each spike-specific TCR was assigned to its reactive spike region and to a CD4 or CD8 class using the MIRA data. Log10-transformed breadth and depth values were compared by one-way ANOVA with Sidak's multiple comparisons tests. TCRdb stores this immuneACCESS table with in-frame sequences only. Part of the clones is absent; in the studies checked, under half of the shortfall reflects unresolved V genes, and no reason is known for the rest. Clone size and V and J calls were adopted from that table, with D and trimming inferred from the DNA. Across this sample there are about 73,000 clones, with roughly 75% seen only once. Around 50% of the sample comes from the top ten.

The clonotype was recovered from an adult who received the AZD1222 COVID-19 vaccine. The rearrangement joined TRBV28 to TRBJ1-3; 9 bases in between match TRBD1. Here the sequenced sample was peripheral blood, taken 28 days after the second AZD1222 dose. The CDR3 protein: CASSSGQGRRNTIYF. The sequenced DNA is TGTGCCAGCAGTTCGGGACAGGGAAGAAGAAACACCATATATTTT.